One sample yielded the 23 T cell receptor beta chains listed below, sequenced in a study of brain T cells in children with intractable seizures. Time point described: blood from clinic visit 5 months post-surgery; TSC patient then seizure free. The repertoire was sequenced with immunoSEQ multiplex PCR; TCRdb's copy has only in-frame clones and lacks some. The data contain hundreds of thousands of clones, over 90% of them singletons. The sample was peripheral blood, taken 4 to 6 months after surgery. All receptors come from a boy under two years old with tuberous sclerosis and intractable seizures.

This chain uses TRBV15 with TRBJ2-3; TRBD2 agrees at 11 bases. Trimming cost V 1 base and J 5 bases; bases outside gene matches: 8. Germline V CDR1 and CDR2: LNHNV, YYDKDF (reference sequence). This CDR3 spans 17 amino acids. The CDR3 is CATSRGVLAGAIDTQYF. The CDR3 DNA sequence: TGTGCCACCAGCAGAGGGGTACTAGCGGGAGCAATAGATACGCAGTATTTT.

This rearrangement joins TRBV7-3 to TRBJ1-2; D is possibly TRBD1 (6 bases). The CDR3 spans 15 residues. Germline CDR1 and CDR2: SGHTA and FQGTGA. Between the trimmed V and J ends, which lost 5 bases and 8 bases, there was a span of 21 bases. The CDR3 spells CASSPQPGGLNGYTF. CDR3 nucleotide sequence: TGTGCCAGCAGCCCGCAACCGGGGGGGCTAAACGGCTACACCTTC.

The chain has TRBV10-3 and TRBJ2-7; the match to TRBD1 covers 10 bases. CDR1 and CDR2 from the germline V gene are ENHRY and SYGVKD. The CDR3 covers 15 residues. Losses at the gene ends were 6 bases for V and 3 bases for J; bases not matched to a gene: 8. CDR3: CAISDWGQGIYEQYF. CDR3 bases: TGTGCCATCAGCGACTGGGGACAGGGGATCTACGAGCAGTACTTC.

This chain uses TRBV5-1 with TRBJ1-2, with 7 bases matching TRBD1. Per the germline V gene, CDR1 is SGHRS and CDR2 is YFSETQ. V trimming: 4 bases; J trimming: 8 bases; junction bases outside the gene matches: 14. The CDR3 sequence is 15 residues long. The CDR3 DNA is TGCGCCAGCAGCCTTGAGGGGGCGCAGGTGCGGGGCTACACCTTC. Residues: CASSLEGAQVRGYTF.

The chain combines TRBV4-2 with TRBJ2-7, with D perhaps TRBD2 (7 bases). Germline CDR1 and CDR2: LGHNA and YNFKEQ. The V gene lost 1 base and the J gene lost 5 bases, with 21 bases spanning the gap. The CDR3 totals 17 residues. The CDR3: CASSQGVATGGGDEQYF. The CDR3 bases are TGTGCCAGCAGCCAAGGGGTCGCTACGGGGGGCGGGGACGAGCAGTACTTC.

This chain joins TRBV5-4 and TRBJ1-2; no reliable D call. From germline, CDR1 is SGHNT and CDR2 YYREEE (reference sequence). V lost 3 bases and J lost 5, with 26 bases in between. The length of the CDR3 is 18 residues. CDR3 sequence reads: CASSSTIQKSGFFYGYTF. The DNA of the CDR3 is TGTGCCAGCAGCTCGACGATCCAGAAGAGCGGCTTTTTTTATGGCTACACCTTC.

The rearrangement uses TRBV19 and TRBJ2-1; 9 bases fit TRBD2. The CDR3 spans 16 residues. The V and J ends lost 6 bases and 8 bases, in that order; junction bases with no gene match: 14. Germline CDR1 LNHDA, CDR2 SQIVND (reference sequence). The CDR3 here is CASRRIRREREDEQFF. CDR3 bases: TGTGCCAGTAGAAGAATCAGGCGGGAGCGGGAGGATGAGCAGTTCTTC. Variable domain in full (rest from reference TRBV19 and TRBJ2-1): DGGITQSPKYLFRKEGQNVTLSCEQNLNHDAMYWYRQDPGQGLRLIYYSQIVNDFQKGDIAEGYSVSREKKESFPLTVTSAQKNPTAFYLCASRRIRREREDEQFFGPGTRLTVL.

The chain joins TRBV29-1 to TRBJ2-1, with D possibly being TRBD1 (6 bases). Trimming stripped 7 bases from V and 4 bases from J, with 11 bases between. The germline CDR1 and CDR2 sequences are SQVTM and ANQGSEA. CDR3 length equals 12 residues. The CDR3 DNA reads TGCAGCGGTGGGACACTTTACAATGAGCAGTTCTTC. Translated, it gives CSGGTLYNEQFF.

J is TRBJ1-1 and V is TRBV28; possible D gene TRBD1, 5 bases. This CDR3 spans 16 amino acids. With 3 bases removed from V and 5 bases from J, the gap between germline ends came to 19 bases. The germline gives CDR1 MDHEN, CDR2 SYDVKM. CDR3 DNA: TGTGCCAGCAGTTTGATCAGGGACGGGTCGGGGACTGAAGCTTTCTTT. It specifies CASSLIRDGSGTEAFF. Combining the CDR3 with reference TRBV28 and TRBJ1-1 gives the whole variable domain DVKVTQSSRYLVKRTGEKVFLECVQDMDHENMFWYRQDPGLGLRLIYFSYDVKMKEKGDIPEGYSVSREKKERFSLILESASTNQTSMYLCASSLIRDGSGTEAFFGQGTRLTVV.

This clone came up once. The chain carries TRBV27 and TRBJ2-7; D remains ambiguous. The length of the CDR3 is 12 residues. The ends were cut back, 7 bases at V and 0 bases at J, with 7 bases in the middle. Germline V gene data show CDR1 as MNHEY and CDR2 as SMNVEV (reference sequence). The CDR3 spells CASIGSSYEQYF. CDR3 bases: TGTGCCAGCATCGGCAGCTCCTACGAGCAGTACTTC.

The genes are TRBV29-1 and TRBJ2-7, with D perhaps TRBD2 (5 bases). Trimming stripped 6 bases from V and 3 bases from J, with 18 bases between. Germline V CDR1 and CDR2: SQVTM, ANQGSEA. CDR3 size: 14 residues. The CDR3 coding sequence is TGCAGCGTGGAAACCGGGGTCGAGGGCTACGAGCAGTACTTC. It yields the protein CSVETGVEGYEQYF.

The CDR3 DNA is TGTGCCAGCAGCTTGGGCGGGATAAGGACCGGGGAGCTGTTTTTT. Amino acids: CASSLGGIRTGELFF. The chain links TRBV5-6 to TRBJ2-2; maybe TRBD2 (6 bases). CDR1 is SGHDT, CDR2 YYEEEE, per germline. The CDR3 contains 15 residues. The V end was cut by 0 bases, the J end by 5 bases, with 11 bases between.

V is TRBV18 and J is TRBJ2-3; D possibly uses TRBD1 or TRBD2 (5 bases each). The length of the CDR3 is 19 residues. Trimming left V 3 bases short and J 0 bases short, with 22 bases between. The germline CDR1 and CDR2 sequences are KGHSH and LQKENI. Here the CDR3 reads CASSPKGSWDPTSTDTQYF. CDR3 DNA sequence: TGTGCCAGCTCACCGAAGGGAAGTTGGGACCCCACTAGCACAGATACGCAGTATTTT. Variable domain in full (rest from reference TRBV18 and TRBJ2-3): NAGVMQNPRHLVRRRGQEARLRCSPMKGHSHVYWYRQLPEEGLKFMVYLQKENIIDESGMPKERFSAEFPKEGPSILRIQQVVRGDSAAYFCASSPKGSWDPTSTDTQYFGPGTRLTVL.

V is TRBV15 and J is TRBJ2-4; 9 bases fit TRBD2. CDR1 LNHNV and CDR2 YYDKDF come from the germline V gene (reference sequence). CDR3 length equals 15 residues. J was trimmed by 2 bases and V by 4 bases; bases with no gene match: 3. CDR3 in DNA: TGTGCCACCAGCAAAGCGGGGGGTTCCAAAAACATTCAGTACTTC. Protein product: CATSKAGGSKNIQYF.

V is TRBV6-5 and J is TRBJ2-7, with TRBD2 matching over 11 bases. In germline, CDR1 is MNHEY, CDR2 SVGAGI. This CDR3 contains 15 residues. The junction had 10 bases not matched to a gene; V was cut back by 8 bases and J by 4 bases. CDR3 region: CASSLAGGRTYEQYF. CDR3 nucleotides: TGTGCCAGCTCCTTAGCGGGAGGGAGGACTTACGAGCAGTACTTC.

The CDR3 loop is CASSFTLTSGRGWETQYF. CDR3 sequence (DNA): TGTGCCAGCAGCTTTACCCTGACGTCGGGCAGGGGATGGGAGACCCAGTACTTC. The chain uses TRBV7-9 and TRBJ2-5; tentatively, D is TRBD1 (6 bases). CDR3 length: 18 residues. Germline V gene lookup returns CDR1 SEHNR and CDR2 FQNEAQ (reference sequence). V dropped 3 bases and J dropped 5 bases, with 25 bases sitting between them.

This rearrangement joins TRBV28 to TRBJ1-2; a weak D match, TRBD1 (5 bases). Germline values: CDR1 MDHEN, CDR2 SYDVKM. V lost 6 bases, J lost 0 bases, and 11 bases lay in between. This CDR3 comprises 14 residues. The CDR3 spells CASRGQSPNYGYTF. As DNA, the CDR3 is TGTGCCAGCAGAGGACAATCGCCTAACTATGGCTACACCTTC.

This clone has a single count. DNA for the CDR3: TGTGCCAGCAGCTTTCCTAGCTTCTACGAGCAGTACTTC. This translates into CASSFPSFYEQYF. The V and J genes are TRBV7-3 and TRBJ2-7; D is possibly TRBD2 (5 bases). The CDR3 totals 13 residues. V lost 3 bases and J lost 3, with 9 bases in between. CDR1 and CDR2 (germline): SGHTA, FQGTGA.

V gene TRBV27 combines with J gene TRBJ2-2, with TRBD1 as a possible D gene (6 bases). Germline CDR1 MNHEY, CDR2 SMNVEV (reference sequence). Trimming removed 2 bases from V and 1 base from J, with 23 bases in between. The CDR3 runs to 20 residues. CDR3 nucleotide sequence: TGTGCCAGCAGTTTAATGAGCCCCCTAGTAATGACAGGGAACACCGGGGAGCTGTTTTTT. Its protein product is CASSLMSPLVMTGNTGELFF.

This chain links TRBV19 with TRBJ2-7, with 11 bases matching TRBD2. The CDR3 extends over 15 amino acids. The trim removed 8 bases at V and 2 bases at J, leaving 8 bases unmatched. CDR1 is LNHDA and CDR2 is SQIVND in the germline V gene (reference sequence). Written as DNA, the CDR3 is TGTGCCAGTCGGCCGGGACTAGCGGAAACCTACGAGCAGTACTTC. Its translation is CASRPGLAETYEQYF.

Remarks on this clone: Additional DNA sequences in this sample encode the identical CDR3. The rearrangement joins TRBV5-1 to TRBJ1-1; D gene unclear. From germline, CDR1 is SGHRS and CDR2 YFSETQ. Trimming stripped 1 base from V and 1 base from J, with 11 bases between. CDR3 length equals 15 residues. CDR3 amino acids: CASSLTSPRNTEAFF. For the CDR3, the DNA is TGCGCCAGCAGCTTGACATCACCAAGGAACACTGAAGCTTTCTTT.

The chain carries TRBV27 and TRBJ2-7; D gene unclear. Between the trimmed V and J ends, which lost 4 bases and 2 bases, there was a span of 0 bases. The germline V gene has CDR1 MNHEY and CDR2 SMNVEV (reference sequence). CDR3 length: 10 residues. The CDR3 is CASSSYEQYF. CDR3 DNA: TGTGCCAGCAGTTCCTACGAGCAGTACTTC.

The chain employs TRBV3-1 (or the pseudogene TRBV3-2) and TRBJ2-1; the D is unclear. V was trimmed by 4 bases and J by 2 bases, leaving 15 bases between them. CDR1 is LGHDT and CDR2 is YNNKEL in the germline V gene (reference sequence). The CDR3 sequence is 16 residues long. DNA for the CDR3: TGTGCCAGCAGCCTCAAGGTCGGCGGAACCTACAATGAGCAGTTCTTC. This encodes CASSLKVGGTYNEQFF.